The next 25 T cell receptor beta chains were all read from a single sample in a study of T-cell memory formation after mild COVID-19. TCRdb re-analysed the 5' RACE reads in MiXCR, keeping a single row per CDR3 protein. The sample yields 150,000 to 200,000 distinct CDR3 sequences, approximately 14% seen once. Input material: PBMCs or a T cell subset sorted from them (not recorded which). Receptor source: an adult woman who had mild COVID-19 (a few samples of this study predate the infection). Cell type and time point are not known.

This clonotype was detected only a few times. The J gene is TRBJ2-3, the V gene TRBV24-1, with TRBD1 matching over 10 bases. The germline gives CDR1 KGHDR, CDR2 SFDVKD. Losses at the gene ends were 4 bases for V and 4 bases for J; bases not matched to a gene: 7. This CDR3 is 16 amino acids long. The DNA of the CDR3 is TGTGCCACCAGTGAAAACGACAGGGGGCAAGCAGATACGCAGTATTTT. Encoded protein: CATSENDRGQADTQYF.

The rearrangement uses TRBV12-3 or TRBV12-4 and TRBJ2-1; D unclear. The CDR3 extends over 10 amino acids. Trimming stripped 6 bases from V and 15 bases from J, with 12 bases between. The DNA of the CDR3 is TGTGCCAGCAGCGGACCGCTACGGTTCTTC. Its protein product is CASSGPLRFF.

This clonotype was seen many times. The CDR3 loop is CATPGEGRTSYEQYF. CDR3 sequence (DNA): TGTGCCACCCCCGGCGAGGGCCGAACCTCCTACGAGCAGTACTTC. The gene calls are TRBV24-1 and TRBJ2-7; TRBD2 might be the D (5 bases). Germline V lookup: CDR1 KGHDR, CDR2 SFDVKD. V was clipped by 9 bases and J by 0 bases, with 17 bases between them. The CDR3 runs to 15 residues.

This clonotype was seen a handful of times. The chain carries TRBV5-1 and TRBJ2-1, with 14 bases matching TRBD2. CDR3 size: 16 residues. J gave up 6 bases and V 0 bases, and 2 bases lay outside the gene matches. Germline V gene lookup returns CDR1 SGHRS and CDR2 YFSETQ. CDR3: CASSLVTSGRANEQFF. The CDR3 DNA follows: TGCGCCAGCAGCTTGGTGACTAGCGGGAGGGCCAATGAGCAGTTCTTC.

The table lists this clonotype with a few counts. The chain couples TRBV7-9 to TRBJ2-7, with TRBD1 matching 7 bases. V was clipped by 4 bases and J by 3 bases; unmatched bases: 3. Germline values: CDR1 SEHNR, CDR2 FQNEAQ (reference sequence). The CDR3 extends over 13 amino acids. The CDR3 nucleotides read TGTGCCAGCAGCTCAGGACAGGACTACGAGCAGTACTTC. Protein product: CASSSGQDYEQYF.

For the CDR3, the DNA is TGTGCCAGCCTTTGGGGGGTTGCCTACAATGAGCAGTTCTTC. This gives the protein CASLWGVAYNEQFF. The chain has TRBV2 and TRBJ2-1, with D maybe TRBD2 (6 bases). Trimming cost V 8 bases and J 2 bases, with 13 bases left between them. This CDR3 comprises 14 residues. Germline CDR1 is SNHLY and CDR2 is FYNNEI.

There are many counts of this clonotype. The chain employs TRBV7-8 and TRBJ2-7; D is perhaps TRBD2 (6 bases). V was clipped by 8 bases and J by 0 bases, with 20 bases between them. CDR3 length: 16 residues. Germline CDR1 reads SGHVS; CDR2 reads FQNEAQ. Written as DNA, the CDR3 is TGTGCCAGCTCAAAACAGGAGGGTTTTAGCTCCTACGAGCAGTACTTC. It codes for CASSKQEGFSSYEQYF.

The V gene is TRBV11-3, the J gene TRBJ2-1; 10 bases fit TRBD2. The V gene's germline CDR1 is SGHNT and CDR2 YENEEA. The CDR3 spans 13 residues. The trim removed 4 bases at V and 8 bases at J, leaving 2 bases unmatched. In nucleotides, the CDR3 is TGTGCCAGCAGCTCACTAGCGGGACATGAGCAGTTCTTC. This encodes CASSSLAGHEQFF.

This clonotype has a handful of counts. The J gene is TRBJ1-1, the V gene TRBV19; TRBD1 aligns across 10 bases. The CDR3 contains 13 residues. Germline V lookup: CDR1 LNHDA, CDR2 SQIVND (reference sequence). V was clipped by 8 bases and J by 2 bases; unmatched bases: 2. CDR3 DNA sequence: TGTGCCAGTCGGGACAGGGGAAACACTGAAGCTTTCTTT. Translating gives CASRDRGNTEAFF. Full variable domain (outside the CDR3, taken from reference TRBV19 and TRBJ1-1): DGGITQSPKYLFRKEGQNVTLSCEQNLNHDAMYWYRQDPGQGLRLIYYSQIVNDFQKGDIAEGYSVSREKKESFPLTVTSAQKNPTAFYLCASRDRGNTEAFFGQGTRLTVV.

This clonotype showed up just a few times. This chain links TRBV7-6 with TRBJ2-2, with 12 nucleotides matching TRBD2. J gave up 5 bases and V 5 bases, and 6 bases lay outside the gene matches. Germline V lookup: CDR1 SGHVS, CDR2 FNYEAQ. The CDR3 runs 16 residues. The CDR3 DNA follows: TGTGCCAGCAGCCCTAGCGGGAGGGCGAGGACCGGGGAGCTGTTTTTT. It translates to CASSPSGRARTGELFF.

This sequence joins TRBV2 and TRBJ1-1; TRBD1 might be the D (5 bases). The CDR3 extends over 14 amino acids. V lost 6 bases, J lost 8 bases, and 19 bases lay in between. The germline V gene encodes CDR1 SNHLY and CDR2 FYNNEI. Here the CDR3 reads CASSPIIGGTEAFF. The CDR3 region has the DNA TGTGCCAGCAGCCCTATCATCGGGGGTACCGAAGCTTTCTTT.

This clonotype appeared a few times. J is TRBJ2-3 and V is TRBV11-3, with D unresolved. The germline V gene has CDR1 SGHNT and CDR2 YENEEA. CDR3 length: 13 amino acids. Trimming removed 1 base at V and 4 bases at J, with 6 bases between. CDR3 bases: TGTGCCAGCAGCTTAGGGGCCCCAGATACGCAGTATTTT. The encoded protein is CASSLGAPDTQYF.

CDR3 DNA sequence: TGTGCCAGCAGTGGGCATGTCTGGAACACTGAAGCTTTCTTT. Protein: CASSGHVWNTEAFF. The rearrangement uses TRBV28 and TRBJ1-1; no definite D call. Germline V gene sequence: CDR1 MDHEN, CDR2 SYDVKM. V was pared by 5 bases and J by 1 base, with 11 bases between. The CDR3 has 14 residues. The full variable domain, rest sourced from reference TRBV28 and TRBJ1-1, is DVKVTQSSRYLVKRTGEKVFLECVQDMDHENMFWYRQDPGLGLRLIYFSYDVKMKEKGDIPEGYSVSREKKERFSLILESASTNQTSMYLCASSGHVWNTEAFFGQGTRLTVV.

The CDR3 sequence: CASSSPPGKQFF. In DNA, the CDR3 is TGTGCCAGCAGTTCACCGCCGGGTAAGCAGTTCTTC. The chain recombines TRBV12-3 or TRBV12-4 with TRBJ2-1; D unresolved. V was shortened by 4 bases and J by 11 bases, with 12 bases between the two germline ends. This CDR3 is built from 12 residues.

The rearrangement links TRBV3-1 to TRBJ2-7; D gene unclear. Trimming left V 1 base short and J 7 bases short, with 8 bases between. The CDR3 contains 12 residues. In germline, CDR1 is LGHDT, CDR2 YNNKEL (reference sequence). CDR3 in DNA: TGTGCCAGCAGCCAAGCACAATGGGAGCAGTACTTC. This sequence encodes CASSQAQWEQYF.

CDR3 nucleotide sequence: TGTGCCACCAGCGGGACTAGCGGGAGGCCGTTTTTCGAGCAGTACTTC. This translates into CATSGTSGRPFFEQYF. V gene TRBV15 combines with J gene TRBJ2-7, with 15 bases identical to TRBD2. Germline V gene data show CDR1 as LNHNV and CDR2 as YYDKDF (reference sequence). The CDR3 extends over 16 amino acids. After removal of 5 bases from V and 6 bases from J, the junction contained 8 bases not matched to a gene.

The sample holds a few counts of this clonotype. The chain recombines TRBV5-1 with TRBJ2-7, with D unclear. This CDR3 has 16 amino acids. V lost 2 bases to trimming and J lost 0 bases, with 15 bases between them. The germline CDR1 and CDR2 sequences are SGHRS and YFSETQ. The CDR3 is CASSFTLAVLSYEQYF. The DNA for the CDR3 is TGCGCCAGCAGCTTTACTTTGGCAGTCCTCTCCTACGAGCAGTACTTC.

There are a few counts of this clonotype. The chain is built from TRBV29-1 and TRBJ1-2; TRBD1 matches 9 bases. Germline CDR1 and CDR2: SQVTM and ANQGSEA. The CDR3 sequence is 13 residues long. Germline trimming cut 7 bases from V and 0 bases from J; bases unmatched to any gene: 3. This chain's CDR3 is CSDGTGSNYGYTF. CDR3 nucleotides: TGCAGCGACGGGACAGGGTCTAACTATGGCTACACCTTC.

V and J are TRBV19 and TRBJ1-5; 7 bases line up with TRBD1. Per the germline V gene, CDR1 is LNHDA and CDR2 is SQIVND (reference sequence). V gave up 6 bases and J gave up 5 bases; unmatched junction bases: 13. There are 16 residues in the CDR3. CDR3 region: CASRVRNRDSHQPQHF. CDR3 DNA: TGTGCCAGTAGAGTAAGAAATCGGGACAGCCATCAGCCCCAGCATTTT.

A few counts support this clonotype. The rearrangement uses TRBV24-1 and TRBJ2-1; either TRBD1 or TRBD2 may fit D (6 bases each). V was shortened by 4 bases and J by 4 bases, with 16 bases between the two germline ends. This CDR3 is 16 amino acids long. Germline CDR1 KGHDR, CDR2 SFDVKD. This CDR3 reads CATSDTGGPIYNEQFF. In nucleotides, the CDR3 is TGTGCCACCAGTGACACCGGGGGCCCTATTTACAATGAGCAGTTCTTC.

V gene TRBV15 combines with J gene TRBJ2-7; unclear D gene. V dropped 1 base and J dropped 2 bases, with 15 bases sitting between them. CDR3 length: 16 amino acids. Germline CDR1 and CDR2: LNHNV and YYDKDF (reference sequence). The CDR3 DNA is TGTGCCACCAGCAGAGCGGCCGTGACTTCTACCTACGAGCAGTACTTC. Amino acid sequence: CATSRAAVTSTYEQYF.

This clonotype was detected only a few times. DNA of the CDR3: TGCGCCAGCAGCCCCAATCCAACCGGGGAGCTGTTTTTT. This sequence encodes CASSPNPTGELFF. The chain couples TRBV5-1 to TRBJ2-2; the D is unclear. Per germline, CDR1 SGHRS and CDR2 YFSETQ. This CDR3 region has 13 residues. The V and J ends lost 4 bases and 5 bases respectively, with 9 bases between them.

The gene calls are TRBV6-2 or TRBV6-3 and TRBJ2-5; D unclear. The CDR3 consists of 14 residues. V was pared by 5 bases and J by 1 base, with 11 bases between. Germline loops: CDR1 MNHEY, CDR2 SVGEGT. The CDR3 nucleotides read TGTGCCAGCAGTCCTAGGAGCCTCCAAGAGACCCAGTACTTC. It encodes CASSPRSLQETQYF.

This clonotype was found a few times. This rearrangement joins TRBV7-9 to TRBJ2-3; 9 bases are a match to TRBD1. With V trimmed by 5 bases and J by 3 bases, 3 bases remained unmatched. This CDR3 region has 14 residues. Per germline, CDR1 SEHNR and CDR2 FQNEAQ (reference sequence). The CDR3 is CASSRTGATDTQYF. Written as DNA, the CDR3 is TGTGCCAGCAGCCGGACAGGGGCAACAGATACGCAGTATTTT.

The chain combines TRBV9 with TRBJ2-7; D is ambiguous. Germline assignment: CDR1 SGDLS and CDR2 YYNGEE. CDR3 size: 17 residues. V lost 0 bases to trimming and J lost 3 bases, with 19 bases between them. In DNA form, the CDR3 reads TGTGCCAGCAGCGTAGGGGTCCAGGCAGGTCGGCTCTACGAGCAGTACTTC. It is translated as CASSVGVQAGRLYEQYF.